A single sample gave rise to the 2 T cell receptor beta chains below, sequenced in a study of T-cell memory formation after mild COVID-19. MiXCR was run by TCRdb on the 5' RACE reads, yielding one entry per CDR3 protein. Found here are about 140,000 distinct CDR3 sequences, around 14% of them singletons; the top ten hold 25% to 30%. The sequencing sample was made of PBMCs or a T cell subset sorted from them (not recorded which). The receptors derive from an adult woman who had mild COVID-19 (a few samples of this study predate the infection). Cell type and time point are not known.

The rearrangement links TRBV2 to TRBJ2-7, with TRBD2 matching 7 bases. Germline CDR1 is SNHLY and CDR2 is FYNNEI. The CDR3 has 15 residues. The J segment lost 4 bases and the V segment lost 8 bases, leaving 14 bases of the junction unmatched. The CDR3 DNA reads TGTGCCAGCTCGAAGTCACTAGCGTTTCTTTACGAGCAGTACTTC. Protein product: CASSKSLAFLYEQYF.

As regards this clonotype: As the CDR3 is not closed by the conserved phenylalanine or tryptophan, this likely results from a read error. The rearrangement links TRBV4-1 to TRBJ2-4; 7 bases fit TRBD2. The germline gives CDR1 MGHRA, CDR2 YSYEKL. This CDR3 is built from 15 residues. The V and J ends lost 4 bases and 1 base, in that order; junction bases with no gene match: 4. The CDR3 DNA follows: TGCGCCAGCAGCCTCGCGGGGGTTGCCAAAAACATTCAGTACCTC. Encoded protein: CASSLAGVAKNIQYL.